The T cell receptor beta chain described here comes from a study of STAT3 mutations in large granular lymphocyte leukemia. Study-wide context: More than half of T-LGLL patients received immunosuppressive therapy. The study, taken as a whole, reports: Differing intervals and regimens complicate linking therapy response to clone burden. No sample exists from the first appearance of each clone. At least one immunodominant TCR beta clonotype appeared in every T-cell large granular lymphocyte leukemia patient.

The assay was immunoSEQ multiplex PCR, and TCRdb's table has in-frame clones only and misses some. The sample has 5,600 or so clones; about 71% are singletons. Comment on this clone: Its specificity is unknown.

Specimen: PBMCs. This TCR derives from a human donor with T large granular lymphocyte leukemia. Some clones in this sample may be carry-over from other donors' samples.

The CDR3 nucleotides read TGTGCCAGCAGCTTAGTAGTTACAGGCCAACGGCCCCAGCATTTT. Protein: CASSLVVTGQRPQHF. The chain is built from TRBV7-2 and TRBJ1-5, with D possibly being TRBD1 (5 bases). Trimming removed 1 base from V and 9 bases from J, with 16 bases in between. The CDR3 totals 15 residues. Germline lookup yields CDR1 SGHTA and CDR2 FQGNSA. Based on the CDR3 plus reference TRBV7-2 and TRBJ1-5, the full variable domain is GAGVSQSPSNKVTEKGKDVELRCDPISGHTALYWYRQSLGQGLEFLIYFQGNSAPDKSGLPSDRFSAERTGGSVSTLTIQRTQQEDSAVYLCASSLVVTGQRPQHFGDGTRLSIL.